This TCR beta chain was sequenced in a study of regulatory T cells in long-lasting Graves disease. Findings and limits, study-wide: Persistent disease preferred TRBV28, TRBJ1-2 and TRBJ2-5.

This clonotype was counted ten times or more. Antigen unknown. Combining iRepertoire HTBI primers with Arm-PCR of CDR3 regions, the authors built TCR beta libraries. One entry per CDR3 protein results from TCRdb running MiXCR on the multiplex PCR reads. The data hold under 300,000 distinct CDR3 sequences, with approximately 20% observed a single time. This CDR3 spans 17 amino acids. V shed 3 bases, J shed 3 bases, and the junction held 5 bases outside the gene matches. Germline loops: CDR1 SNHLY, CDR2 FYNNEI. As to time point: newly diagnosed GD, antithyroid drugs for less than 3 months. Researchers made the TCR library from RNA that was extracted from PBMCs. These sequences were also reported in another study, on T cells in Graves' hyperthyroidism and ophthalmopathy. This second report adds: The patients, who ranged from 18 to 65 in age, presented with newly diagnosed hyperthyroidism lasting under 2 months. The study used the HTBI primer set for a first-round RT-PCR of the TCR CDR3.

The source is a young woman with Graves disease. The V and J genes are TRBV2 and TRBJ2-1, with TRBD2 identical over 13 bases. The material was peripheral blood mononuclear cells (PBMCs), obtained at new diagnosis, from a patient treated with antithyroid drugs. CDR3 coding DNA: TGTGCCAGCAGTGATCCGGGACTAGCGGGGCGCTACAATGAGCAGTTCTTC. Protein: CASSDPGLAGRYNEQFF.